A selection of T cell receptor beta chains follows, all from one sample in a study of CXCR3-negative and CXCR3-positive naive CD8 T cells. TCRdb reanalyzed the 5' RACE reads and collapses them to one entry per CDR3 protein, without DNA. This repertoire includes some 130,000 distinct CDR3 sequences. The sequenced sample consisted of naive CXCR3+ CD8+ T cells from blood. These TCRs come from a human donor in good health. Some clones in this sample may be carry-over from other donors' samples. The CDR3 runs from the conserved cysteine through the conserved F or W. Fields, in order: V gene, J gene, CDR3 protein.

TRBV4-3	TRBJ1-2	CASSQSHSLANYGYTF
TRBV7-3	TRBJ1-1	CASSLTSGRGAEAFF
TRBV6-5	TRBJ2-7	CASSYSPPRVDEQYF
TRBV6-5	TRBJ2-7	CACSMGLVSPEQYF
TRBV7-3	TRBJ2-1	CASSADRVDEQFF
TRBV4-1	TRBJ1-5	CASSQDLEQPQHF
TRBV13	TRBJ2-2	CASTSFSTNTGELFF
TRBV29-1	TRBJ1-2	CSVEDAGPPYGYTF
TRBV29-1	TRBJ2-5	CSVAFTGGHQETQYF
TRBV3-1	TRBJ2-1	CASSSESGGPASEQFF